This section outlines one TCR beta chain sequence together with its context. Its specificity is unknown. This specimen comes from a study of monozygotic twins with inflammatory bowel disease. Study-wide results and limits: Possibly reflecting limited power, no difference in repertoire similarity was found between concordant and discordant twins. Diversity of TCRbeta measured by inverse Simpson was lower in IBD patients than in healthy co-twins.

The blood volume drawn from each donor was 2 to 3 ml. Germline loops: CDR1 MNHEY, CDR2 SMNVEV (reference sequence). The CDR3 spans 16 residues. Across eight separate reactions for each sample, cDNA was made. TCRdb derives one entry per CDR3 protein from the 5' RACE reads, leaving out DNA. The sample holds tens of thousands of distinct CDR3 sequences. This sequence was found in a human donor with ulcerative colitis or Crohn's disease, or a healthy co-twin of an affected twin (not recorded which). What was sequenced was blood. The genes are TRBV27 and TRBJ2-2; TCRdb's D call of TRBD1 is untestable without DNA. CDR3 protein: CASSTPQGVSGGELFF.